The next 20 T cell receptor beta chains were all read from a single sample in a study of OX40 agonist ivuxolimab in advanced cancers. Using immunoSEQ multiplex PCR, the repertoire was profiled, and TCRdb retains in-frame clones only, with some absent. This table has some 98,000 clones, around 83% appearing once. The material sequenced was CD4+ or CD8+ T cells sorted from blood, taken in a trial of the OX40 agonist ivuxolimab. The receptors here all came from an adult with an advanced solid tumor such as melanoma, head and neck, liver or kidney cancer.

The chain recombines TRBV7-2 with TRBJ2-7; D unresolved. CDR1 and CDR2 from the germline V gene are SGHTA and FQGNSA. This CDR3 spans 12 amino acids. V was clipped by 5 bases and J by 1 base, with 6 bases between them. CDR3 protein: CASSLPSYEQYF. The CDR3 DNA sequence: TGTGCCAGCAGCCTACCGTCCTACGAGCAGTACTTC. Full variable domain (missing parts from reference TRBV7-2 and TRBJ2-7): GAGVSQSPSNKVTEKGKDVELRCDPISGHTALYWYRQSLGQGLEFLIYFQGNSAPDKSGLPSDRFSAERTGGSVSTLTIQRTQQEDSAVYLCASSLPSYEQYFGPGTRLTVT.

The chain has TRBV12-5 and TRBJ1-5; TRBD1 matches at 8 bases. The CDR3 sequence is 13 residues long. Germline lookup yields CDR1 LGHNT and CDR2 FRNRAP. J was trimmed by 11 bases and V by 4 bases; bases with no gene match: 7. The chain's CDR3 is CASGSGGPRAQHF. DNA of the CDR3: TGTGCTAGTGGTTCAGGGGGCCCGAGAGCCCAGCATTTT.

The V gene is TRBV9, the J gene TRBJ2-2, with a possible D match to TRBD1 (7 bases). The CDR3 loop spans 14 amino acids. Germline V gene lookup returns CDR1 SGDLS and CDR2 YYNGEE. The germline V and J ends were trimmed by 7 bases and 3 bases, with 13 bases remaining between them. CDR3 coding DNA: TGTGCCAGCGGAGCCAGGGGGGACACCGGGGAGCTGTTTTTT. Its translation is CASGARGDTGELFF.

V gene TRBV6-4 combines with J gene TRBJ1-4; a weak D match, TRBD1 (5 bases). The length of the CDR3 is 14 residues. V lost 6 bases to trimming and J lost 6 bases, with 14 bases between them. The germline V gene encodes CDR1 MRHNA and CDR2 SNTAGT. CDR3 region: CASRGEGGDEKLFF. The CDR3 DNA reads TGTGCCAGCAGGGGGGAGGGCGGGGATGAAAAACTGTTTTTT.

The V and J genes are TRBV14 and TRBJ2-1, with TRBD1 identical over 7 bases. CDR3 length: 15 residues. Per germline, CDR1 SGHDN and CDR2 FVKESK. The V and J ends lost 4 bases and 2 bases, in that order; junction bases with no gene match: 5. The CDR3 bases are TGTGCCAGCAGCCCTCTACAGGGGACCTACAATGAGCAGTTCTTC. The encoded protein is CASSPLQGTYNEQFF.

The rearrangement joins TRBV29-1 to TRBJ2-7; D is tentatively TRBD1 or TRBD2 (5 bases each). The CDR3 contains 12 residues. CDR1 is SQVTM, CDR2 ANQGSEA, per germline. The germline V and J ends were trimmed by 7 bases and 3 bases, with 13 bases remaining between them. In DNA, the CDR3 is TGCAGCGCGGAGGATAGGGGCTACGAGCAGTACTTC. Translation: CSAEDRGYEQYF.

The V gene is TRBV6-6, the J gene TRBJ2-5; D ambiguous. The length of the CDR3 is 14 residues. The V and J ends lost 6 bases and 3 bases respectively, with 14 bases between them. The germline CDR1 and CDR2 sequences are MNHNY and SVGAGI (reference sequence). The CDR3 DNA reads TGTGCCAGCAGGCCTACGGCGCTGGAAGAGACCCAGTACTTC. Protein: CASRPTALEETQYF.

This clone was picked up one time. This sequence joins TRBV9 and TRBJ2-1; perhaps D is TRBD1 or TRBD2 (6 bases each). Germline CDR1 SGDLS, CDR2 YYNGEE. This CDR3 is built from 16 residues. V was pared by 3 bases and J by 0 bases, with 13 bases between. The CDR3 here is CASSAGAMSSYNEQFF. CDR3 coding DNA: TGTGCCAGCAGCGCGGGGGCGATGAGCTCCTACAATGAGCAGTTCTTC.

This chain joins TRBV7-3 and TRBJ2-1; TRBD1 matches 7 bases. CDR1 SGHTA and CDR2 FQGTGA come from the germline V gene. The CDR3 totals 16 residues. V was pared by 2 bases and J by 0 bases, with 4 bases of the junction left unmatched. CDR3 sequence: CASSLLGGGSYNEQFF. DNA of the CDR3: TGTGCCAGCAGCTTATTAGGGGGCGGCTCCTACAATGAGCAGTTCTTC.

This chain uses TRBV16 with TRBJ1-2, with TRBD1 matching 11 bases. J was trimmed by 7 bases and V by 1 base; bases with no gene match: 11. The germline CDR1 and CDR2 sequences are KGHSY and FQNENV. The CDR3 has 17 amino acids. This CDR3 reads CASSQFRTGGVRGGYTF. The CDR3 DNA reads as TGTGCCAGCAGCCAATTCCGGACAGGGGGCGTTAGGGGTGGCTACACCTTC.

The J gene is TRBJ1-6, the V gene TRBV29-1, with D possibly being TRBD1 (5 bases). Trimming left V 4 bases short and J 7 bases short, with 11 bases between. The CDR3 has 13 amino acids. Germline loops: CDR1 SQVTM, CDR2 ANQGSEA. CDR3 nucleotides: TGCAGCGTTGGGGAAACAGGCAATTCACCCCTCCACTTT. It is translated as CSVGETGNSPLHF.

This chain uses TRBV18 with TRBJ2-6; 7 bases line up with TRBD2. The CDR3 has 17 amino acids. The germline CDR1 and CDR2 sequences are KGHSH and LQKENI. V shed 5 bases and J 0 bases; nucleotides not matched to a gene: 7. CDR3 residues: CASSIGGGGSGANVLTF. The CDR3 bases are TGTGCCAGCTCAATCGGCGGCGGGGGCTCTGGGGCCAACGTCCTGACTTTC.

The rearrangement links TRBV6-5 to TRBJ1-2; no firm D call. Deletions cut 6 bases from V and 1 base from J, with 9 bases between. In germline, CDR1 is MNHEY, CDR2 SVGAGI. This CDR3 is built from 13 residues. CDR3 region: CASRAGLNYGYTF. CDR3 nucleotide sequence: TGTGCCAGCAGGGCCGGGCTTAACTATGGCTACACCTTC.

Written as DNA, the CDR3 is TGTGCCAGCAGCCGGCGGGGACCGACCGGGGAAAAACTGTTTTTT. Protein product: CASSRRGPTGEKLFF. The V and J genes are TRBV5-4 and TRBJ1-4; the D gene is possibly TRBD1 (5 bases). V lost 4 bases, J lost 8 bases, and 18 bases lay in between. This CDR3 has 15 residues. Germline CDR1 is SGHNT and CDR2 is YYREEE (reference sequence).

This clone was counted a few times. At the DNA level, this CDR3 is encoded by other sequences in the same sample as well. The chain combines TRBV5-4 with TRBJ2-7; possibly TRBD1 or TRBD2 for D (5 bases each). CDR3 size: 16 residues. V was trimmed by 4 bases and J by 2 bases, leaving 19 bases between them. Looked up from germline, CDR1 is SGHNT and CDR2 is YYREEE (reference sequence). CDR3 DNA: TGTGCCAGCAGCCCGACTTCCGGGACGGCGACCTACGAGCAGTACTTC. Protein product: CASSPTSGTATYEQYF. The variable domain in full, completed from reference TRBV5-4 and TRBJ2-7, reads ETGVTQSPTHLIKTRGQQVTLRCSSQSGHNTVSWYQQALGQGPQFIFQYYREEENGRGNFPPRFSGLQFPNYSSELNVNALELDDSALYLCASSPTSGTATYEQYFGPGTRLTVT.

This chain links TRBV7-6 with TRBJ1-6, with 9 positions matching TRBD1. CDR1 is SGHVS, CDR2 FNYEAQ, per germline. The CDR3 has 17 residues. V lost 5 bases, J lost 9 bases, and 14 bases stayed unmatched. CDR3 DNA: TGTGCCAGCAGCCTTTCGATGACAGGGGGTACAGGTTCACCCCTCCACTTT. It encodes CASSLSMTGGTGSPLHF.

The V and J genes are TRBV5-4 and TRBJ1-1, with 10 positions matching TRBD1. The V gene end was trimmed by 5 bases and the J gene end by 4 bases; junction bases not matched to a gene: 5. Germline-derived CDR1 and CDR2 are SGHNT and YYREEE (reference sequence). The CDR3 is 14 amino acids. CDR3 nucleotides: TGTGCCAGCAGTTGGGACAGGGGTAGCACTGAAGCTTTCTTT. It encodes CASSWDRGSTEAFF.

The chain employs TRBV11-3 and TRBJ1-2; the D gene is possibly TRBD1 (5 bases). Germline-derived CDR1 and CDR2 are SGHNT and YENEEA. Deletions cut 6 bases from V and 4 bases from J, with 12 bases between. This CDR3 contains 13 residues. The CDR3 loop reads CASSNRSLYGYTF. CDR3 DNA sequence: TGTGCCAGCAGTAACAGGAGTCTCTATGGCTACACCTTC.

This clone appeared a single time. This chain connects TRBV7-6 to TRBJ2-5; weak D call: TRBD2 (6 bases). V lost 1 base and J lost 4, with 13 bases in between. The CDR3 runs 15 residues. The germline gives CDR1 SGHVS, CDR2 FNYEAQ. Here the CDR3 reads CASSLGAGRRETQYF. The CDR3 nucleotides are TGTGCCAGCAGCTTAGGGGCGGGGCGTCGAGAGACCCAGTACTTC.

V and J are TRBV28 and TRBJ2-3; 8 bases align to TRBD2. Germline V gives CDR1 MDHEN, CDR2 SYDVKM. Losses at the gene ends were 4 bases for V and 1 base for J; bases not matched to a gene: 10. The CDR3 totals 17 residues. Here the CDR3 reads CASSSMGRAGGTDTQYF. The CDR3 nucleotides are TGTGCCAGCAGTTCTATGGGGCGAGCGGGGGGCACAGATACGCAGTATTTT.